This T cell receptor beta chain was identified during a study of T-cell reconstitution after alpha-beta-depleted transplantation in children. Turning to this clonotype: Its antigen is undetermined.

Study-wide findings and caveats: Most T-cell counts and diversity one year after the transplant came from T cells that were newly produced. Roughly two months post-transplant, alpha-beta T cells reportedly originated from several hundred graft clones that had expanded.

During its preparation, the TCRbeta library received unique molecular identifiers. Using its own MiXCR run on the PCR reads, TCRdb lists one record per CDR3 protein. The data show 450,000 to 700,000 distinct CDR3 sequences, 25% to 30% seen once. V was trimmed by 7 bases and J by 0 bases, leaving 18 bases between them. Per germline, CDR1 SEHNR and CDR2 FQNEAQ (reference sequence). There are 16 residues in the CDR3. The rearrangement links TRBV7-9 to TRBJ2-5; D tentatively reads TRBD1 or TRBD2 (5 bases each). This sample comprised PBMCs, obtained before TCRalphabeta/CD19-depleted stem cell transplant. The TCR comes from a boy in the first two years of life with Wiskott-Aldrich syndrome, due to receive a stem cell transplant. In DNA form, the CDR3 reads TGTGCCAGCACCCACTTTCGAGGGGCCAACCAAGAGACCCAGTACTTC. Its translation is CASTHFRGANQETQYF.